This T cell receptor beta chain came from a study of CD8 T cells in ankylosing spondylitis. Study-wide findings and caveats: Ankylosing spondylitis blood appeared to be characterized by a TCR beta motif of about eight highly homologous variants.

This clonotype was observed many times. Its antigen is currently unknown. Libraries for TCR beta were made by quantitative 5'-RACE with molecular barcodes. TCRdb independently ran MiXCR on the 5' RACE reads; one entry per CDR3 protein. Among 200,000 to 250,000 distinct CDR3 sequences listed, roughly a tenth were seen once. CDR1 SGHRS and CDR2 YFSETQ come from the germline V gene. The CDR3 consists of 15 residues. The junction had 6 bases not matched to a gene; V was cut back by 0 bases and J by 4 bases. This chain connects TRBV5-1 to TRBJ1-1; the match to TRBD1 covers 7 bases. The sequenced material came from blood, either unsorted or a sorted T cell fraction (not recorded which). The source is a male donor with ankylosing spondylitis or in good health (not recorded which). CDR3 loop: CASSLDRGKGTEAFF. The CDR3 coding sequence is TGCGCCAGCAGCTTGGACAGGGGTAAAGGCACTGAAGCTTTCTTT.